This section outlines one T cell receptor (beta chain) sequence together with its context. This specimen comes from a study of tumor-infiltrating lymphocytes in oesophageal squamous cell carcinoma. Germline CDR1 reads DFQATT; CDR2 reads SNEGSKA (reference sequence). The CDR3 is 17 amino acids. The V end lost 2 bases, the J end lost 0 bases, and 18 bases lay between the germline ends. Each CDR3 protein gets one entry after TCRdb re-called the PCR reads with MiXCR. The table shows more than 8,000 distinct CDR3 sequences, with approximately 60% occurring only once. V gene TRBV20-1 combines with J gene TRBJ2-3, with unresolved D. Sequencing input: esophageal tumor tissue. The TCR originated in a female donor with esophageal squamous cell carcinoma. The DNA of the CDR3 is TGCAGTGCTAGACCCATGATGACTCGACCCAGCACAGATACGCAGTATTTT. Protein product: CSARPMMTRPSTDTQYF.